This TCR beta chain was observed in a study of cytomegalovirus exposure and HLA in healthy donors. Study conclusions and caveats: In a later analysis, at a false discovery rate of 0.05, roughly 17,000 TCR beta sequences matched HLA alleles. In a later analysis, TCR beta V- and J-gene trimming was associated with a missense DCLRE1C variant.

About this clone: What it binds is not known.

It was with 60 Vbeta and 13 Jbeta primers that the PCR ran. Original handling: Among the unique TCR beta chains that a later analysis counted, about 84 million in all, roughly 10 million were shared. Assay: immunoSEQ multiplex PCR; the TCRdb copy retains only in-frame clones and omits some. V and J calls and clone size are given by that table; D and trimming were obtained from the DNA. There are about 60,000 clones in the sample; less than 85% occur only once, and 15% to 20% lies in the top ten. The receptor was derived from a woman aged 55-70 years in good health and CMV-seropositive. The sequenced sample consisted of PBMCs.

The CDR3 region has the DNA TGTGCCAGCAGTACCGGACAGGGGAAAGATACGCAGTATTTT. Translation: CASSTGQGKDTQYF. The J gene is TRBJ2-3, the V gene TRBV27, with TRBD1 identical over 9 bases. The CDR3 covers 14 residues. With V trimmed by 5 bases and J by 5 bases, 5 bases remained unmatched. CDR1 MNHEY and CDR2 SMNVEV come from the germline V gene (reference sequence).